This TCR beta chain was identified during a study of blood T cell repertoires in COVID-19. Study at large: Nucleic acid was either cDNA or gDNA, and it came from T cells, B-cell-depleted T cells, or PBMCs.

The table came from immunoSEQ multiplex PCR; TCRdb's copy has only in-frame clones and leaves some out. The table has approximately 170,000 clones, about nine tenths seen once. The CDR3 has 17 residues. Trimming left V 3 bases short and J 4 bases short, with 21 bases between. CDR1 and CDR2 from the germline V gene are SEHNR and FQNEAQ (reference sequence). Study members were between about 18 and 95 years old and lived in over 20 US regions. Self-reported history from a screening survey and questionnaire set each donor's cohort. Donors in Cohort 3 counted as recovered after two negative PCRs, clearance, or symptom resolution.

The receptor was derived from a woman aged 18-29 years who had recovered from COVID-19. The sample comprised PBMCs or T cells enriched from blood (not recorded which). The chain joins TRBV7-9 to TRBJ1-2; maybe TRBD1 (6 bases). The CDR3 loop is CASSFKQGWGEVYGYTF. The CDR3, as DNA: TGTGCCAGCAGCTTTAAGCAGGGGTGGGGAGAGGTCTATGGCTACACCTTC. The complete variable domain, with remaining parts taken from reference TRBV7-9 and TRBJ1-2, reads DTGVSQNPRHKITKRGQNVTFRCDPISEHNRLYWYRQTLGQGPEFLTYFQNEAQLEKSRLLSDRFSAERPKGSFSTLEIQRTEQGDSAMYLCASSFKQGWGEVYGYTFGSGTRLTVV.